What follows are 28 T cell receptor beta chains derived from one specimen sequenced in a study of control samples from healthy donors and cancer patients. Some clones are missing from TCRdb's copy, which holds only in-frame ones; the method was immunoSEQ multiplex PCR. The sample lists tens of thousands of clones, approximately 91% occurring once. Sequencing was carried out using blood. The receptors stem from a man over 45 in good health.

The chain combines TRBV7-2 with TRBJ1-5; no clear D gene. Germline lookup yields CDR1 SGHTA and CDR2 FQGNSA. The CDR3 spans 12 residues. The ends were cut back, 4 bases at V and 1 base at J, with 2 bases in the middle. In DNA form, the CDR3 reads TGTGCCAGCAGCTACAGCAATCAGCCCCAGCATTTT. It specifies CASSYSNQPQHF.

Here the CDR3 DNA reads TGTGCCAGTACACAGGGGAACACTGAAGCTTTCTTT. Translating it yields CASTQGNTEAFF. The V gene is TRBV19, the J gene TRBJ1-1, with D possibly matching TRBD1 (6 bases). V was shortened by 7 bases and J by 1 base, with 7 bases between the two germline ends. Germline-derived CDR1 and CDR2 are LNHDA and SQIVND (reference sequence). The CDR3 length is 12 residues.

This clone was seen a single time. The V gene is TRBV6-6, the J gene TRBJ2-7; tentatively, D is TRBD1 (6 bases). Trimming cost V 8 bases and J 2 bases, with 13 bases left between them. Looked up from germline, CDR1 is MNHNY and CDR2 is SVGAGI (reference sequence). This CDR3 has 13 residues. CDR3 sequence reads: CASFGQRAYEQYF. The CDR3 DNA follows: TGTGCCAGCTTCGGACAGAGAGCCTACGAGCAGTACTTC.

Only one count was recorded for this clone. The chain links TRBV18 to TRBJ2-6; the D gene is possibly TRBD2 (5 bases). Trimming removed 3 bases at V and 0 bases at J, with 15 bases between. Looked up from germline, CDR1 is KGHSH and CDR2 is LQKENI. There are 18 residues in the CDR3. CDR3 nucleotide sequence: TGTGCCAGCTCACCCGTCGGGGTGGTGTCCTCTGGGGCCAACGTCCTGACTTTC. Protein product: CASSPVGVVSSGANVLTF.

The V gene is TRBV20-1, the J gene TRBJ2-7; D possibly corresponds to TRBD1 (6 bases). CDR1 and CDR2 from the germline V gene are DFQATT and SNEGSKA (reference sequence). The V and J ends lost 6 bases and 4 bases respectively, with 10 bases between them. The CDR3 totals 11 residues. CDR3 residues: CSAKTGYEQYF. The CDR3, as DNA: TGCAGTGCAAAAACAGGGTACGAGCAGTACTTC.

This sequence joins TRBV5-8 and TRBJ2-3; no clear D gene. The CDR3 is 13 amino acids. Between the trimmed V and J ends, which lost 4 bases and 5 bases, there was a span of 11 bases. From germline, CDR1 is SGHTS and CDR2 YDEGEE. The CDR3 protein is CASSQQPRDTQYF. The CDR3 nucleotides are TGTGCCAGCAGCCAACAACCGAGAGATACGCAGTATTTT.

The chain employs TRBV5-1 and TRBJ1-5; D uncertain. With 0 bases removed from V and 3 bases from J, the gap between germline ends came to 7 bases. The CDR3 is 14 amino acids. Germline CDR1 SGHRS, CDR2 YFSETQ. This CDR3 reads CASSLAGPNQPQHF. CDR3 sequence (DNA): TGCGCCAGCAGCTTGGCAGGCCCCAATCAGCCCCAGCATTTT. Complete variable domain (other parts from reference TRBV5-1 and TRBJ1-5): KAGVTQTPRYLIKTRGQQVTLSCSPISGHRSVSWYQQTPGQGLQFLFEYFSETQRNKGNFPGRFSGRQFSNSRSEMNVSTLELGDSALYLCASSLAGPNQPQHFGDGTRLSIL.

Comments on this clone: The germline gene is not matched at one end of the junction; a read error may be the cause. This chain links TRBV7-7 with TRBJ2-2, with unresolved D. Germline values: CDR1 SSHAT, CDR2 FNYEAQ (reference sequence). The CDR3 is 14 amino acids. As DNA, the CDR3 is TGTGCTAGCACCCTCTTTCCTGGTGTCGGGGAGCTGTTTTTT. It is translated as CASTLFPGVGELFF.

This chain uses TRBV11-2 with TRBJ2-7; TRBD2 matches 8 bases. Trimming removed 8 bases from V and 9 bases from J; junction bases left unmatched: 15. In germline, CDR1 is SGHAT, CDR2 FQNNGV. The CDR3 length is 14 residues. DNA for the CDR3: TGTGCCAGCTTACAAACCGGGGGGGCTACGGGGCAGTACTTC. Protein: CASLQTGGATGQYF.

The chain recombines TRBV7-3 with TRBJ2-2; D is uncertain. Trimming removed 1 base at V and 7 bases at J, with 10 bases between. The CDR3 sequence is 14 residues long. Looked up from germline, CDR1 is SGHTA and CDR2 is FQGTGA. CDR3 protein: CASSLIRQDGELFF. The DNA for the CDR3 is TGTGCCAGCAGCTTAATAAGGCAAGACGGGGAGCTGTTTTTT.

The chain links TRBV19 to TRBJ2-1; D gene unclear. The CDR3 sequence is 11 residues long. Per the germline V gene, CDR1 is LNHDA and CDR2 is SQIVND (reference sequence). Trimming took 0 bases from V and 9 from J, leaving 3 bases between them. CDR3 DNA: TGTGCCAGTAGTATAGATCTTGAGCAGTTCTTC. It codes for CASSIDLEQFF.

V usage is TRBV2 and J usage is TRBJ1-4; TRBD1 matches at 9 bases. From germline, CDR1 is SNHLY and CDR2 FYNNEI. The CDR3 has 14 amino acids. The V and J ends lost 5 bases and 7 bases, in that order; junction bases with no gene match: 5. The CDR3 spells CASSLTGGVEKLFF. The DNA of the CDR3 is TGTGCCAGCAGTTTAACAGGGGGCGTTGAAAAACTGTTTTTT. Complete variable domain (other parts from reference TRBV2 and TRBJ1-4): EPEVTQTPSHQVTQMGQEVILRCVPISNHLYFYWYRQILGQKVEFLVSFYNNEISEKSEIFDDQFSVERPDGSNFTLKIRSTKLEDSAMYFCASSLTGGVEKLFFGSGTQLSVL.

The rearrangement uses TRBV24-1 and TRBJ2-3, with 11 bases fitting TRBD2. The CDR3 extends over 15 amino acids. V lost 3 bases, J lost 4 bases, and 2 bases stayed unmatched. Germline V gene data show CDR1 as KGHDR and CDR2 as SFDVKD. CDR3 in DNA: TGTGCCACCAGTGATACTAGCGGGAGTTCAGATACGCAGTATTTT. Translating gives CATSDTSGSSDTQYF.

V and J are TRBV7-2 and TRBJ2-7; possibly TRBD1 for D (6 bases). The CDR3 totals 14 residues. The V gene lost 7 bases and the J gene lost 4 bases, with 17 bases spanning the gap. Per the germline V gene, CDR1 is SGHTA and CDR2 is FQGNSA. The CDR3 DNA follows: TGTGCCAGCACCCCTACGAGAGGGGGTTACGAGCAGTACTTC. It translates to CASTPTRGGYEQYF.

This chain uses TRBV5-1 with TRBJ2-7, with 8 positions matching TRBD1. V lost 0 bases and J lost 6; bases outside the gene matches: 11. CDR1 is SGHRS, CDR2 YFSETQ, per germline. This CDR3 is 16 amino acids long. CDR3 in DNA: TGCGCCAGCAGCTTGGCCCGGGACAGGTACCCTACCGAGCAGTACTTC. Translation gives CASSLARDRYPTEQYF.

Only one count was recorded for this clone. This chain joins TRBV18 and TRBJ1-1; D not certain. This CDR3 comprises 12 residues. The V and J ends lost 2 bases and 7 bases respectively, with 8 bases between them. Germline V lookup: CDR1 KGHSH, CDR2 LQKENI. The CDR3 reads CASSPVADEAFF. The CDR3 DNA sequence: TGTGCCAGCTCACCAGTGGCGGATGAAGCTTTCTTT.

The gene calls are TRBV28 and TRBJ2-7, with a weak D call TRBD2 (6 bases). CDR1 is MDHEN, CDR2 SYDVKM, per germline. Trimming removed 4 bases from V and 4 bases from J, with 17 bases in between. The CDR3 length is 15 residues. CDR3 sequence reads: CASSSAPGGWYEQYF. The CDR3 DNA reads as TGTGCCAGCAGTTCTGCCCCCGGGGGATGGTACGAGCAGTACTTC.

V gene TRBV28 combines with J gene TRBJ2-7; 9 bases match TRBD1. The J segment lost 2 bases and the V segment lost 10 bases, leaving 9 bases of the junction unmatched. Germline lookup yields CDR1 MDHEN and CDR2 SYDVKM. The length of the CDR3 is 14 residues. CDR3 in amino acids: CAIEPGQGAYEQYF. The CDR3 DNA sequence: TGTGCCATCGAACCGGGACAGGGCGCCTACGAGCAGTACTTC.

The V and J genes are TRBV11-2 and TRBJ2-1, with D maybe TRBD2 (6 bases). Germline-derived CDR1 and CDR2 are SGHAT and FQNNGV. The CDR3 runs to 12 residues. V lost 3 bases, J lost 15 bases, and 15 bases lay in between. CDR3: CASSFPGGPRFF. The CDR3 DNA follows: TGTGCCAGCAGCTTCCCCGGGGGACCGAGGTTCTTC.

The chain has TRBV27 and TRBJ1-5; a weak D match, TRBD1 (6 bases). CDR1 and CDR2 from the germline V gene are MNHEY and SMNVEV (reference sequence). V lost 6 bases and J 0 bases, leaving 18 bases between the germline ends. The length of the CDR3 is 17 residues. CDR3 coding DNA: TGTGCCAGCAGCAGAAGCACGGGGGGCCCTAGCAATCAGCCCCAGCATTTT. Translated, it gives CASSRSTGGPSNQPQHF.

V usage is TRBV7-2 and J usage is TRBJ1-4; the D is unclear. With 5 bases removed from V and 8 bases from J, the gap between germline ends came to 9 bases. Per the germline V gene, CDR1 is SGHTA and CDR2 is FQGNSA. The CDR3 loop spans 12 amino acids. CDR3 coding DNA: TGTGCCAGCAGCACGGGTGGGGAAAAACTGTTTTTT. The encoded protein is CASSTGGEKLFF.

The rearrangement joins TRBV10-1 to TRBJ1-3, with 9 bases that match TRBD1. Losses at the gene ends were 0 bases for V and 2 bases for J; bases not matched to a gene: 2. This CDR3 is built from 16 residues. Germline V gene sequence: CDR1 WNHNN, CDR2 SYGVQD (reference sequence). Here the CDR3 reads CASSESHRGPGNTIYF. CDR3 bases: TGCGCCAGCAGTGAGTCGCACAGGGGGCCTGGAAACACCATATATTTT.

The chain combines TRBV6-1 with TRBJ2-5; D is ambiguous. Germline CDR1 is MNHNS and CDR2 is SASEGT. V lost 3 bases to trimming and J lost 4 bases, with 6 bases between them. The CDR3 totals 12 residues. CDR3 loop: CASSEEGETQYF. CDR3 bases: TGTGCCAGCAGTGAGGAAGGAGAGACCCAGTACTTC.

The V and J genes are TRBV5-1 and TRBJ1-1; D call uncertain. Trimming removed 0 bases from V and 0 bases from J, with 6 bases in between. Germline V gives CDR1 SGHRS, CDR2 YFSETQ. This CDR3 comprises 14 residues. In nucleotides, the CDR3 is TGCGCCAGCAGCTTGGGACATTTGAACACTGAAGCTTTCTTT. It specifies CASSLGHLNTEAFF.

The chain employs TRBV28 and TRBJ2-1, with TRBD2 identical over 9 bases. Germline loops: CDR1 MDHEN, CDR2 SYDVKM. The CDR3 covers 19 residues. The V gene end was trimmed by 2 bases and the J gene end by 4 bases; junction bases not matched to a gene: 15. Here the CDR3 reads CASSLRGLAPGGSYNEQFF. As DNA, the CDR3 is TGTGCCAGCAGTTTAAGGGGACTAGCTCCCGGGGGGTCGTACAATGAGCAGTTCTTC.

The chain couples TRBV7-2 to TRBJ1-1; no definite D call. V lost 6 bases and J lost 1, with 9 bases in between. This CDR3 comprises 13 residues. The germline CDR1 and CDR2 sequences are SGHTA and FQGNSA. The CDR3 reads CASRLPGNTEAFF. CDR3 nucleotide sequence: TGTGCCAGCAGGCTCCCAGGGAACACTGAAGCTTTCTTT.

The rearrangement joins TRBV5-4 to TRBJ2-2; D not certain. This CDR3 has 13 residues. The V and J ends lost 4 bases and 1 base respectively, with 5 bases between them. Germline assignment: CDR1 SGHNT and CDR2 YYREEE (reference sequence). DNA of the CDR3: TGTGCCAGCAGCGGCAAGAACACCGGGGAGCTGTTTTTT. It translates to CASSGKNTGELFF.

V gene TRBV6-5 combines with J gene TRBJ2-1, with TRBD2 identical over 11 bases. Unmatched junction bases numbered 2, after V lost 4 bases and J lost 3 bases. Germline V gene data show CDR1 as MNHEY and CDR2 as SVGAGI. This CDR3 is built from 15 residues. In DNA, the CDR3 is TGTGCCAGCAGTTCCCTAGCGGGAGGCTACAATGAGCAGTTCTTC. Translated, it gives CASSSLAGGYNEQFF.